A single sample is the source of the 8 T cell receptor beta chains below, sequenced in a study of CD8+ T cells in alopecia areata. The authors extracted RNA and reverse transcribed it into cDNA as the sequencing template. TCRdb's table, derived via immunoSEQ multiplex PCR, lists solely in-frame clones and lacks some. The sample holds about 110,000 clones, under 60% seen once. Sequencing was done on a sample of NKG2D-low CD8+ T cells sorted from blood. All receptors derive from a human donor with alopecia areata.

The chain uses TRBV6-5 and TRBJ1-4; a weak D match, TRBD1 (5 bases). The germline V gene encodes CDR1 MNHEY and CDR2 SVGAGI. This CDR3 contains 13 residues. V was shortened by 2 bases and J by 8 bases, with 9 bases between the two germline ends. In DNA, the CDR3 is TGTGCCAGCAGTTACAGGGGAGGAGAAAAACTGTTTTTT. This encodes CASSYRGGEKLFF.

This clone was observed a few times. CDR3 coding DNA: TGTGCCAGCAGCTTATCAGCCAGGGACCACGAGCAGTACTTC. Translation: CASSLSARDHEQYF. The V and J genes are TRBV13 and TRBJ2-7, with D perhaps assigned TRBD1 or TRBD2 (5 bases each). CDR1 PRHDT and CDR2 FYEKMQ come from the germline V gene (reference sequence). With 2 bases removed from V and 5 bases from J, the gap between germline ends came to 13 bases. This CDR3 has 14 amino acids.

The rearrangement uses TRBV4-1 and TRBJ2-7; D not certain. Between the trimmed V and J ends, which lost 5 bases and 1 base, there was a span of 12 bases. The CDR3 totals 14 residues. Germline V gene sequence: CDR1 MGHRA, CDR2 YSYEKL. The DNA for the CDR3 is TGCGCCAGCAGCGAGAAGGACGGTTCCTACGAGCAGTACTTC. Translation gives CASSEKDGSYEQYF.

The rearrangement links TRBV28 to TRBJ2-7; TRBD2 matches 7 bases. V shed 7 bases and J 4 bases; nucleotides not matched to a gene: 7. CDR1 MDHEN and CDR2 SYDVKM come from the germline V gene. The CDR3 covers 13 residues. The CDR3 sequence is CASNTASGYEQYF. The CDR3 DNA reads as TGTGCCAGCAATACGGCTAGCGGATACGAGCAGTACTTC.

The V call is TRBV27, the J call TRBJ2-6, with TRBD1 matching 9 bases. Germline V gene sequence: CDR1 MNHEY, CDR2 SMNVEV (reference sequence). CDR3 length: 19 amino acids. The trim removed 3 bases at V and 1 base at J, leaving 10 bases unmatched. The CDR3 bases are TGTGCCAGCAGTTTCCTGGGGGGACAGGGTTTGTCTGGGGCCAACGTCCTGACTTTC. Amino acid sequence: CASSFLGGQGLSGANVLTF.

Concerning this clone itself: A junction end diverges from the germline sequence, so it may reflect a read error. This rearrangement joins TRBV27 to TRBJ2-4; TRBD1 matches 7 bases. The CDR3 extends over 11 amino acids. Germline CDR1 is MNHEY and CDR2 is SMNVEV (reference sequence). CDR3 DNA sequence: TGTGCCAGCAGCTACCCGGGACAGCAAACTTTC. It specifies CASSYPGQQTF.

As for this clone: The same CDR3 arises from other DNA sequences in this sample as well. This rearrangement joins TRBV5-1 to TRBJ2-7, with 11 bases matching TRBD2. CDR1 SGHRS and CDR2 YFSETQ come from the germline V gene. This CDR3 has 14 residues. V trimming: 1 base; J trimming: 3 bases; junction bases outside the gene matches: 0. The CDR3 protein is CASSLTSGSYEQYF. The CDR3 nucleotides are TGCGCCAGCAGCTTGACTAGCGGGAGCTACGAGCAGTACTTC.

In DNA form, the CDR3 reads TGTGCCAGCAGCGTAGGGGGGAGTTCGGACACTGAAGCTTTCTTT. Protein sequence: CASSVGGSSDTEAFF. The chain has TRBV9 and TRBJ1-1, with D possibly TRBD1 on 5 matching bases. V lost 0 bases and J lost 3, with 12 bases in between. The CDR3 spans 15 residues. Germline CDR1 is SGDLS and CDR2 is YYNGEE.